Reported below is one TCR beta chain. Its antigen remains unidentified. Alongside a J-beta primer mix, a sample-barcoded 5' primer served in a second PCR lasting about 7 to 11 cycles. MiXCR was run by TCRdb on the 5' RACE reads, yielding one entry per CDR3 protein. The table lists around 500,000 distinct CDR3 sequences, 27% of them singletons. The data were taken from a study of blood T cells in healthy people across ages. General study points: Greater diversity and more naive CD4+ cells were seen in long-lived donors than in aged donors.

The same data also went into a second study, on T cells of mothers and their children. According to that study: The TCR beta CDR3 read count exceeded 9 million for each mother and was some 2.7 million for each child. Whether related or unrelated, pairs show similar shaping of TCR recombination output by thymic selection. Related mother and child pairs showed slightly greater overlap (not significant) than unrelated pairs did.

The sample was blood. This sequence was found in a boy aged 2 to 10 in good health.

CDR3 amino acids: CASSPPGQAYEQYF. The CDR3 DNA is TGTGCCAGCAGCCCCCCGGGACAGGCCTACGAGCAGTACTTC. This chain connects TRBV11-2 to TRBJ2-7, with 8 bases that match TRBD1. Germline V lookup: CDR1 SGHAT, CDR2 FQNNGV. Trimming at V came to 5 bases and at J to 2 bases, leaving 5 bases not matched to a gene. The CDR3 contains 14 residues.